The table lists the clone carrying this TCR beta chain with many counts. Germline-derived CDR1 and CDR2 are SGHTA and FQGTGA. Trimming took 5 bases from V and 6 from J, leaving 14 bases between them. The CDR3 covers 13 residues. The source of the sample is a study of Graves' ophthalmopathy and Graves' hyperthyroidism. RNA served as the template for amplifying TCR beta CDR3 regions. An opening RT-PCR round employed HTBI primers and preceded a second-round multiplex PCR. Each CDR3 protein is one row after TCRdb ran MiXCR on the multiplex PCR reads. The sample holds 620,000 or so distinct CDR3 sequences, 22% seen once.

The sample comprised peripheral blood. The TCR sequence derives from a young woman with stable Graves' hyperthyroidism. Some clones in this sample may be carry-over from other donors' samples. This chain connects TRBV7-3 to TRBJ2-7; the D call may be TRBD1 or TRBD2 (5 bases each). CDR3: CASSPGTVREQYF. CDR3 nucleotides: TGTGCCAGCAGCCCCGGGACCGTGCGCGAGCAGTACTTC.